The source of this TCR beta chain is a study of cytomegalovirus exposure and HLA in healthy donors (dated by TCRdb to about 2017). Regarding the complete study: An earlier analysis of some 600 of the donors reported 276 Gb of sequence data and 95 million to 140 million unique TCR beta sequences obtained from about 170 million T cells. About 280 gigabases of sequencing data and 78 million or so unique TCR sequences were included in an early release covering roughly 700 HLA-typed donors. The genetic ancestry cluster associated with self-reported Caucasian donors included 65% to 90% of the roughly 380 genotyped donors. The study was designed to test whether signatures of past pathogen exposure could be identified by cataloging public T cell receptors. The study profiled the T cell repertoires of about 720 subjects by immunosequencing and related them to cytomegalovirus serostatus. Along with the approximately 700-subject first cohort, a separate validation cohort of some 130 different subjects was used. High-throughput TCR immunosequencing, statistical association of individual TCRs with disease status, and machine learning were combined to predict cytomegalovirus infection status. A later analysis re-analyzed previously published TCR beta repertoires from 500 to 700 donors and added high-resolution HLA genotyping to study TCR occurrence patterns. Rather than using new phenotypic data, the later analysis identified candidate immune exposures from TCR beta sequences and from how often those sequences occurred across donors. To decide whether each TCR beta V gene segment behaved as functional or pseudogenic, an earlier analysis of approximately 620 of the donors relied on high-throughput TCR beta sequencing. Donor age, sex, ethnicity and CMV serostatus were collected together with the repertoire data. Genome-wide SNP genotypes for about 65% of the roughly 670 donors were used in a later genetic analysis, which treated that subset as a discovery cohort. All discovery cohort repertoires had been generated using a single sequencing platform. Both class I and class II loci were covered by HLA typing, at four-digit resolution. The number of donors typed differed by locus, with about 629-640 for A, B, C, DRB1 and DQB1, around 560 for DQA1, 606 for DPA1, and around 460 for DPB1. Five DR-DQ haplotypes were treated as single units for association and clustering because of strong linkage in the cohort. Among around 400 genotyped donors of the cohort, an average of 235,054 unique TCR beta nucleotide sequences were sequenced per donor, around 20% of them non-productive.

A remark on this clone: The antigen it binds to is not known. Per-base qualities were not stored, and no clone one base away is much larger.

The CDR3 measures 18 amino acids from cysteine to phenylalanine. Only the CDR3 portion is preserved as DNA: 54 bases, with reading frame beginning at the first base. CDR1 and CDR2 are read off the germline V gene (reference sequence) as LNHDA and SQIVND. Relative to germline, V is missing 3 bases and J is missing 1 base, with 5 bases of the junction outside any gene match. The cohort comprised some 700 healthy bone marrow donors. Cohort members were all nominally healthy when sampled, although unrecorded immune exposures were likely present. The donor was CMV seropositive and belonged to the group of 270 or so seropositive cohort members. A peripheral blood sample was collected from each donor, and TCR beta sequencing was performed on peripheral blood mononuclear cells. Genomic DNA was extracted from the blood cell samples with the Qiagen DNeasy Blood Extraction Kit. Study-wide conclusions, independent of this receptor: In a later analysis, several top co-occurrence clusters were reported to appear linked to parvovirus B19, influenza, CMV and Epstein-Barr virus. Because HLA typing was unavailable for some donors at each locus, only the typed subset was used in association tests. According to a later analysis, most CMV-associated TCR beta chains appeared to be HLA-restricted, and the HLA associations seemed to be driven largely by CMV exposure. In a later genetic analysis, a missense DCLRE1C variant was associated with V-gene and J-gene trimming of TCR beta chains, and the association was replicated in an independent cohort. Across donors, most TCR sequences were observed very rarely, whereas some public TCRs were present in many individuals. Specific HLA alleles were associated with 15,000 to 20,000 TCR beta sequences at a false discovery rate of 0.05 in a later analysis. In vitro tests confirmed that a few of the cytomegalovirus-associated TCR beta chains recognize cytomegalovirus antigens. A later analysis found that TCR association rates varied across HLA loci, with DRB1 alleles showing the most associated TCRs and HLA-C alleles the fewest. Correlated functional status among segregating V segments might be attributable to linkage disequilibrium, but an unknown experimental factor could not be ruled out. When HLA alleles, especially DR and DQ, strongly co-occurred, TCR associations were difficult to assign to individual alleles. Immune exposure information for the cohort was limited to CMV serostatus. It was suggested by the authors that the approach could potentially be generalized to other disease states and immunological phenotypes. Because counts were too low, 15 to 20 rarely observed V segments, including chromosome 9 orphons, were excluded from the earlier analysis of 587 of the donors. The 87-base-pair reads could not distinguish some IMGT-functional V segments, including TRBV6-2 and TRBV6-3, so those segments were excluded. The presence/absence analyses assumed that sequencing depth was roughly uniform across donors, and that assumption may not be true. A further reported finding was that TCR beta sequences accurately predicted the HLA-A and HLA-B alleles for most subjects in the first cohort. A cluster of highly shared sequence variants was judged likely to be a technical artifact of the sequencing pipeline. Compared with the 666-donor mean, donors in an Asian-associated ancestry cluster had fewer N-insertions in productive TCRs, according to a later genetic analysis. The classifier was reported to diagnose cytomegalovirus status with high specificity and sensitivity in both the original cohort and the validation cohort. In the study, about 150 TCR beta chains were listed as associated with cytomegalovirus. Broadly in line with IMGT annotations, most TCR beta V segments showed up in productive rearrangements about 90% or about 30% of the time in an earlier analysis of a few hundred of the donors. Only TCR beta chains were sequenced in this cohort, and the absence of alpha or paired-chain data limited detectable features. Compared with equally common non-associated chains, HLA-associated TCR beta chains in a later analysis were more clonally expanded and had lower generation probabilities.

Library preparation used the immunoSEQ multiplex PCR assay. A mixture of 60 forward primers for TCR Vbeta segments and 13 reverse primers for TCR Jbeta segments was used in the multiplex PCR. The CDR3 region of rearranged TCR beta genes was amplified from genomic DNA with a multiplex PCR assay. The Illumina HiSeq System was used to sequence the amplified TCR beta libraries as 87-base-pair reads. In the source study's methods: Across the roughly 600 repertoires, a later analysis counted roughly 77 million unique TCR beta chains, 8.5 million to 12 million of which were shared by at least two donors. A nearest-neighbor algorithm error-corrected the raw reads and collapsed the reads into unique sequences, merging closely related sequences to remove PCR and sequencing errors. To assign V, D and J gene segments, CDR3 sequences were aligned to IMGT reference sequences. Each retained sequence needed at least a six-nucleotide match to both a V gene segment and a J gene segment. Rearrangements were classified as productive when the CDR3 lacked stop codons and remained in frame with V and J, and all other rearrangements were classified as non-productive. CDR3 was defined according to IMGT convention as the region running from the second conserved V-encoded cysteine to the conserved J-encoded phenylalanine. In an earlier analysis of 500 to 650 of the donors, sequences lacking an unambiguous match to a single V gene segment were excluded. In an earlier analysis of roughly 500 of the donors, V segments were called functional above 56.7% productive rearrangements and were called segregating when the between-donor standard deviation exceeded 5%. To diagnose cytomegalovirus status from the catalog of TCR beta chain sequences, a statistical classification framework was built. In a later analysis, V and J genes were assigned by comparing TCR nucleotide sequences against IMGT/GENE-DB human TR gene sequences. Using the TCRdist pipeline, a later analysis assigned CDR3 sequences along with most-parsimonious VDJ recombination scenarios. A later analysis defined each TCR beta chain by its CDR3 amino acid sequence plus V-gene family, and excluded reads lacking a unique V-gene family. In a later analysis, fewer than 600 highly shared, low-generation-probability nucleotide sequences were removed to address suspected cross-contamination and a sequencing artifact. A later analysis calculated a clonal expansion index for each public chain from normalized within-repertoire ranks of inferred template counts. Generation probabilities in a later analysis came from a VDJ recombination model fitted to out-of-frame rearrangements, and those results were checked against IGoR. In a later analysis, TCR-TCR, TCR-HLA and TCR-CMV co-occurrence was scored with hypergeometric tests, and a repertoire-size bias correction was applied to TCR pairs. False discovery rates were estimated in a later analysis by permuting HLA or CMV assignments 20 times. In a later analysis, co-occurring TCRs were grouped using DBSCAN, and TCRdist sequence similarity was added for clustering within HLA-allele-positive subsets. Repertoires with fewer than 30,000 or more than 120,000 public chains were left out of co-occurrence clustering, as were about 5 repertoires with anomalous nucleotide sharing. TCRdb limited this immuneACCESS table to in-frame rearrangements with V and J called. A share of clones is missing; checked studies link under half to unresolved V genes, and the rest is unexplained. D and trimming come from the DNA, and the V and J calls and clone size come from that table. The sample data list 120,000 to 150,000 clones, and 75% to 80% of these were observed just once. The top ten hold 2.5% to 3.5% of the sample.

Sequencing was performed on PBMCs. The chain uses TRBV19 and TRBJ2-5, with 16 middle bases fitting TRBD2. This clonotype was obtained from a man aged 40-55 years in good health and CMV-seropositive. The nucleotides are TGTGCCAGTAGTATGGGACTAGCGGGAGGGAAAATCCAAGAGACCCAGTACTTC. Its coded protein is CASSMGLAGGKIQETQYF. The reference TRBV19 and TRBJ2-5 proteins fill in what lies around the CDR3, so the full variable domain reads DGGITQSPKYLFRKEGQNVTLSCEQNLNHDAMYWYRQDPGQGLRLIYYSQIVNDFQKGDIAEGYSVSREKKESFPLTVTSAQKNPTAFYLCASSMGLAGGKIQETQYFGPGTRLLVL.